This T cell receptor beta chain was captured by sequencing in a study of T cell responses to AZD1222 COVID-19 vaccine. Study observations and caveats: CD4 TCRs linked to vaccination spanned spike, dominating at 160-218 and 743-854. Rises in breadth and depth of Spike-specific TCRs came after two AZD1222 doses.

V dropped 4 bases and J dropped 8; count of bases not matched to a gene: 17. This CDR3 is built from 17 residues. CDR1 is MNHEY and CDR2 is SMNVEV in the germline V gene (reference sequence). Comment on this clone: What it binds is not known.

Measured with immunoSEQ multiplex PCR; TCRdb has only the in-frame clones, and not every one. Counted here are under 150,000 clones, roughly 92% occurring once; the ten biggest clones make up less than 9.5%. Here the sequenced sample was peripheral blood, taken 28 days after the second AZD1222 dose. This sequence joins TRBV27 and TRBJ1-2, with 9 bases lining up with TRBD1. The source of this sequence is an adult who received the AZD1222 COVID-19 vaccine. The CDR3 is CASSSNPLTGGGRGYTF. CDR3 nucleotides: TGTGCCAGCAGTTCGAACCCTTTGACAGGGGGAGGTCGCGGCTACACCTTC.